This T cell receptor (beta chain) comes out of a study of CD8+CD57+ T cells in acquired aplastic anemia. Germline-derived CDR1 and CDR2 are DFQATT and SNEGSKA (reference sequence). The germline V and J ends were trimmed by 5 bases and 7 bases, with 12 bases remaining between them. The CDR3 extends over 12 amino acids. This clonotype turned up a few times. Researchers used genomic DNA as the template to profile TCR beta VDJ and CDR3. Each CDR3 protein gets one entry after TCRdb re-called the reads with MiXCR. Found here are about half a million distinct CDR3 sequences, under 40% of them singletons; the top ten hold roughly 0.89%. Whoever was chosen for sequencing had shown CD8+CD57+ cell expansion by flow cytometry.

The rearrangement uses TRBV20-1 and TRBJ2-1; D is undetermined. The TCR comes from a human donor with aplastic anemia. Material for sequencing was sorted CD4+, CD8+, or CD8+CD57+ T cells (not recorded which) from PBMCs. Here the CDR3 reads CSASPSWNEQFF. The CDR3 DNA reads TGCAGTGCTTCTCCTTCGTGGAATGAGCAGTTCTTC.